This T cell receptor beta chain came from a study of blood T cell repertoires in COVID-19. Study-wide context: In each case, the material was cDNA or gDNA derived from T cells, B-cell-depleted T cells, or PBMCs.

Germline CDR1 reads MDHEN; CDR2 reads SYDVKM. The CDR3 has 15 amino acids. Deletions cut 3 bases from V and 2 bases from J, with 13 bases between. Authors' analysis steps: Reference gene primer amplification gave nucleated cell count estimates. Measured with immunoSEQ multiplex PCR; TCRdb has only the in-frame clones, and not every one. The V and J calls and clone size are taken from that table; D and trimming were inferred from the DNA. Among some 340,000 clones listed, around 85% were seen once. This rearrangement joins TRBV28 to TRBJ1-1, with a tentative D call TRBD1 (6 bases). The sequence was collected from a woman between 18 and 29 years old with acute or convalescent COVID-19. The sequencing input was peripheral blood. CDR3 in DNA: TGTGCCAGCAGTTTTATTTGGGGGGGCAACACTGAAGCTTTCTTT. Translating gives CASSFIWGGNTEAFF.